These 14 T cell receptor beta chains were sequenced from one sample in a study of blood T cell repertoires in COVID-19. TCRdb's copy holds only in-frame clones and misses some; the assay was immunoSEQ multiplex PCR. The table has some 180,000 clones, approximately 88% seen once. The sequenced material came from peripheral blood. Receptors originate from a woman between 35 and 50 years old with COVID-19, enrolled during active disease.

The CDR3 reads CASSTRGTFGIHTQYF. In DNA, the CDR3 is TGTGCCAGCAGCACGAGGGGGACGTTTGGGATACATACGCAGTATTTT. V and J are TRBV5-8 and TRBJ2-3; tentative D call: TRBD1 (6 bases). Germline loops: CDR1 SGHTS, CDR2 YDEGEE. The CDR3 contains 16 residues. V lost 4 bases, J lost 7 bases, and 22 bases lay in between.

The rearrangement uses TRBV4-1 and TRBJ1-5, with TRBD1 as a possible D gene (6 bases). This CDR3 is built from 16 residues. Trimming removed 0 bases from V and 7 bases from J, with 16 bases in between. Germline V gives CDR1 MGHRA, CDR2 YSYEKL. The CDR3 DNA reads TGCGCCAGCAGCCAAGAATGGGTTCGGGACAACCAGCCCCAGCATTTT. Protein: CASSQEWVRDNQPQHF.

The rearrangement uses TRBV3-1 (or the pseudogene TRBV3-2) and TRBJ2-3; 10 bases line up with TRBD2. CDR3 length: 17 amino acids. CDR1 LGHDT and CDR2 YNNKEL come from the germline V gene (reference sequence). V shed 1 base, J shed 6 bases, and the junction held 10 bases outside the gene matches. This chain's CDR3 is CASSQGKTSGVSDTQYF. Written as DNA, the CDR3 is TGTGCCAGCAGCCAAGGAAAAACTAGCGGGGTCTCGGATACGCAGTATTTT.

V usage is TRBV9 and J usage is TRBJ2-3; D is ambiguous. V was clipped by 7 bases and J by 6 bases, with 9 bases between them. Germline CDR1 and CDR2: SGDLS and YYNGEE. The CDR3 contains 11 residues. CDR3 sequence (DNA): TGTGCCAGCGGCCCGAGGGATACGCAGTATTTT. The encoded protein is CASGPRDTQYF. Filled out from reference TRBV9 and TRBJ2-3, the complete variable domain reads DSGVTQTPKHLITATGQRVTLRCSPRSGDLSVYWYQQSLDQGLQFLIQYYNGEERAKGNILERFSAQQFPDLHSELNLSSLELGDSALYFCASGPRDTQYFGPGTRLTVL.

This chain joins TRBV5-1 and TRBJ1-1, with D unresolved. The CDR3 length is 14 residues. Germline V CDR1 and CDR2: SGHRS, YFSETQ. With 0 bases removed from V and 2 bases from J, the gap between germline ends came to 8 bases. The CDR3 DNA reads as TGCGCCAGCAGCTTGGTCGTCAGTAACACTGAAGCTTTCTTT. Translation: CASSLVVSNTEAFF.

This clone has more than one count but fewer than ten. The genes are TRBV18 and TRBJ2-2, with TRBD1 matching 7 bases. Germline V gives CDR1 KGHSH, CDR2 LQKENI. Trimming at V came to 6 bases and at J to 0 bases, leaving 7 bases not matched to a gene. This CDR3 is built from 16 residues. DNA for the CDR3: TGTGCCAGCTCGTTTAGACAGGGCGCGAACACCGGGGAGCTGTTTTTT. This sequence encodes CASSFRQGANTGELFF.

V is TRBV9 and J is TRBJ1-4, with a weak D call TRBD1 (6 bases). Trimming took off 6 bases at V and 7 bases at J, with 19 bases between the two ends. CDR3 length equals 15 residues. From germline, CDR1 is SGDLS and CDR2 YYNGEE. In DNA, the CDR3 is TGTGCCAGCAACAGACTAGGGGGGGCAGGTGAAAAACTGTTTTTT. Its translation is CASNRLGGAGEKLFF.

The chain uses TRBV2 and TRBJ1-3; 7 nucleotides match TRBD1. The V segment lost 6 bases and the J segment 0 bases; nucleotides outside the gene matches: 2. The germline V gene has CDR1 SNHLY and CDR2 FYNNEI. This CDR3 region has 14 residues. CDR3 region: CASRQGFSGNTIYF. CDR3 DNA: TGTGCCAGCAGACAGGGGTTCTCTGGAAACACCATATATTTT.

V and J are TRBV7-9 and TRBJ1-2; the D gene is possibly TRBD1 (5 bases). The CDR3 loop spans 15 amino acids. CDR1 and CDR2 from the germline V gene are SEHNR and FQNEAQ (reference sequence). V lost 5 bases and J lost 1, with 14 bases in between. CDR3: CASSPWDLDNYGYTF. CDR3 DNA: TGTGCCAGCAGCCCATGGGACTTGGATAACTATGGCTACACCTTC.

V is TRBV19 and J is TRBJ2-7; 9 positions agree with TRBD1. Germline CDR1 is LNHDA and CDR2 is SQIVND (reference sequence). The V and J ends lost 6 bases and 4 bases, in that order; junction bases with no gene match: 10. This CDR3 has 15 residues. This chain's CDR3 is CASSVEGDRAYEQYF. The CDR3, as DNA: TGTGCCAGTAGCGTGGAAGGGGACAGGGCATACGAGCAGTACTTC.

The chain uses TRBV7-2 and TRBJ2-1; 8 bases are a match to TRBD2. V was pared by 5 bases and J by 8 bases, with 11 bases of the junction left unmatched. The CDR3 spans 15 residues. The germline gives CDR1 SGHTA, CDR2 FQGNSA. The chain's CDR3 is CASSRTTRGGHEQFF. CDR3 nucleotides: TGTGCCAGCAGCCGGACCACTCGCGGGGGGCATGAGCAGTTCTTC.

Many counts were recorded for this clone. The rearrangement links TRBV10-1 to TRBJ2-1, with TRBD2 matching over 12 bases. Germline CDR1 and CDR2: WNHNN and SYGVQD (reference sequence). CDR3 length: 15 amino acids. After removal of 0 bases from V and 6 bases from J, the junction contained 0 bases not matched to a gene. The CDR3 reads CASSESTSGGNEQFF. In DNA, the CDR3 is TGCGCCAGCAGTGAGTCGACTAGCGGGGGCAATGAGCAGTTCTTC.

The V gene is TRBV18, the J gene TRBJ1-6; unclear D gene. The CDR3 has 14 amino acids. The V end lost 3 bases, the J end lost 6 bases, and 9 bases lay between the germline ends. Germline CDR1 KGHSH, CDR2 LQKENI. The CDR3, as DNA: TGTGCCAGCTCACCCTCCGACACTAATTCACCCCTCCACTTT. Its protein product is CASSPSDTNSPLHF.

The gene calls are TRBV19 and TRBJ1-2; D call uncertain. From germline, CDR1 is LNHDA and CDR2 SQIVND (reference sequence). The CDR3 runs 15 residues. V lost 1 base and J 6 bases, leaving 15 bases between the germline ends. CDR3 residues: CASSIGLGVNDGYTF. CDR3 DNA: TGTGCCAGTAGTATAGGTCTCGGGGTGAATGATGGCTACACCTTC.